The count of the clone carrying this T cell receptor (beta chain) is one. Assay: immunoSEQ multiplex PCR; the TCRdb copy retains only in-frame clones and omits some. The sample consists of under 200,000 clones, 80% to 95% of them appearing once. The germline V and J ends were trimmed by 6 bases and 3 bases, with 17 bases remaining between them. The germline V gene has CDR1 MDHEN and CDR2 SYDVKM. This CDR3 has 15 amino acids. The record originates from a study of control samples from healthy donors and cancer patients. Sequencing input: blood. The receptor was derived from a woman in her twenties or thirties in good health. The chain combines TRBV28 with TRBJ1-1; TRBD1 might be the D (5 bases). CDR3 region: CASSPLGDFHTEAFF. DNA of the CDR3: TGTGCCAGCAGCCCCTTGGGGGACTTCCACACTGAAGCTTTCTTT.